This T cell receptor (beta chain) was sequenced during a study of blood T cell repertoires in COVID-19. V was shortened by 0 bases and J by 3 bases, with 6 bases between the two germline ends. The CDR3 consists of 14 residues. CDR1 and CDR2 from the germline V gene are LNHDA and SQIVND (reference sequence). TCRdb keeps only in-frame clones here, not all; method: immunoSEQ multiplex PCR. The sample has more than 60,000 clones; around 90% are singletons. The specimen was peripheral blood. This sequence originates from a human donor in a cohort sampled during active COVID-19. The chain combines TRBV19 with TRBJ2-1; D ambiguous. In DNA, the CDR3 is TGTGCCAGTAGTATAGACCGACACTACAATGAGCAGTTCTTC. This translates into CASSIDRHYNEQFF.